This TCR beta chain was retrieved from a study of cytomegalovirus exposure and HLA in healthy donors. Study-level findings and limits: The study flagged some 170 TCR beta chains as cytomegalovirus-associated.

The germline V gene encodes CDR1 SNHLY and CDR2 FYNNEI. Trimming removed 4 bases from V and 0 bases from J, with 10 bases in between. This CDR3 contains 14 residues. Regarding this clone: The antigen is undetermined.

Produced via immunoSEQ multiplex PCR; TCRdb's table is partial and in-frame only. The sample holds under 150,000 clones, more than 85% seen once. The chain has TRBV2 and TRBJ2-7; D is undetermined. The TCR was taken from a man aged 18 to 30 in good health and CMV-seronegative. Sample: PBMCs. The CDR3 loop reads CASSGTVSSYEQYV. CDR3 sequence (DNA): TGTGCCAGCAGTGGAACAGTCTCCTCCTACGAGCAGTACGTC.